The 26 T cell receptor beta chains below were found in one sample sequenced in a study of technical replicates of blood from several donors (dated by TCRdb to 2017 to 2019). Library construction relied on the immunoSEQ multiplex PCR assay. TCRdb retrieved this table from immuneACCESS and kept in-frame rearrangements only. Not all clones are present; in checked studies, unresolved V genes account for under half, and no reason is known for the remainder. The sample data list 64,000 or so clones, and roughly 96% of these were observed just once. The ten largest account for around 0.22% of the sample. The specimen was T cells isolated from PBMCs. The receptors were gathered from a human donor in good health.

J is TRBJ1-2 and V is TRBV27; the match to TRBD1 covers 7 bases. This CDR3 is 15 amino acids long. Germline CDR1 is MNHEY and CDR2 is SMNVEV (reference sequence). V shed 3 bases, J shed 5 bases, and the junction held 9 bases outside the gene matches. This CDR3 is CASSFLPAGGYGYTF. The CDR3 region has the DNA TGTGCCAGCAGTTTTTTGCCGGCAGGGGGGTATGGCTACACCTTC.

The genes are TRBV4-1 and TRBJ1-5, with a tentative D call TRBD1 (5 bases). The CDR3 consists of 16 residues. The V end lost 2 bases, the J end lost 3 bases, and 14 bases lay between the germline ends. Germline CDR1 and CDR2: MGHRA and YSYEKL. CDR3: CASSQHSGDVNQPQHF. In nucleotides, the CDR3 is TGCGCCAGCAGCCAACACTCGGGGGATGTCAATCAGCCCCAGCATTTT.

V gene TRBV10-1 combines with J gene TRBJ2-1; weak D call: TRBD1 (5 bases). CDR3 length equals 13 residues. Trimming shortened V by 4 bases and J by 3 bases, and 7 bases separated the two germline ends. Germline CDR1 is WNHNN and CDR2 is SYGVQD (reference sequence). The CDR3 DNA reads TGCGCCAGCAGTGGACAGATCTACAATGAGCAGTTCTTC. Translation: CASSGQIYNEQFF.

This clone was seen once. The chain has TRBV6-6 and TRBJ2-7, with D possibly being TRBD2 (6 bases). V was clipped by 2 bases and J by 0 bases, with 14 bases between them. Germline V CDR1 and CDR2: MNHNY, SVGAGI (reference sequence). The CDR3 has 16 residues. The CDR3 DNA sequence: TGTGCCAGCAGTTACAATGCCGGGACTTTCTCCTACGAGCAGTACTTC. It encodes CASSYNAGTFSYEQYF.

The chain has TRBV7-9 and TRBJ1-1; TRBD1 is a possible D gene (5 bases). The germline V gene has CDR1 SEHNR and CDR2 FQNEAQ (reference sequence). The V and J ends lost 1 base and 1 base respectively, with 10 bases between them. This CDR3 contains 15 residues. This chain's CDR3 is CASSLDLGGNTEAFF. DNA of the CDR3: TGTGCCAGCAGCTTAGACCTCGGGGGGAACACTGAAGCTTTCTTT. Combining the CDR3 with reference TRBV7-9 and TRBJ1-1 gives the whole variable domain DTGVSQNPRHKITKRGQNVTFRCDPISEHNRLYWYRQTLGQGPEFLTYFQNEAQLEKSRLLSDRFSAERPKGSFSTLEIQRTEQGDSAMYLCASSLDLGGNTEAFFGQGTRLTVV.

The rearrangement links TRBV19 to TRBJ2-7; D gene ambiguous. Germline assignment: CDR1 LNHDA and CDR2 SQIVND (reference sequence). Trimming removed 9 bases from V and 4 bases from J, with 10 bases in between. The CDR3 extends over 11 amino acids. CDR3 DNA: TGTGCCAGCACAAACGGGTACGAGCAGTACTTC. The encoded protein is CASTNGYEQYF.

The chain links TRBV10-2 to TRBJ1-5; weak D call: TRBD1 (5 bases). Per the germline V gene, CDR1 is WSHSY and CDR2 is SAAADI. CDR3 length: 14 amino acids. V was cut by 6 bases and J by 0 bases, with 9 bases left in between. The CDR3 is CASRGVYSNQPQHF. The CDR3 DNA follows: TGCGCCAGCAGAGGGGTTTATAGCAATCAGCCCCAGCATTTT.

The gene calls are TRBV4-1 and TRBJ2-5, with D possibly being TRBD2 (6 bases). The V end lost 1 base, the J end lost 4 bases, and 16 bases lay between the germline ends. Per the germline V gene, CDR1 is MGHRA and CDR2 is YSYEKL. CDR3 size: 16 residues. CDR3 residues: CASSQGRGVGRETQYF. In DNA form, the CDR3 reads TGCGCCAGCAGCCAAGGGAGGGGAGTGGGGCGAGAGACCCAGTACTTC.

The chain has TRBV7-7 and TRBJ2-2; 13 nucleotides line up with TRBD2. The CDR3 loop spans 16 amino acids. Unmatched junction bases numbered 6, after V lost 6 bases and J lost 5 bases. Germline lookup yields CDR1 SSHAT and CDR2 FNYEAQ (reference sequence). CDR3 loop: CASSSLAGGVTGELFF. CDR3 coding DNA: TGTGCCAGCAGTTCACTAGCGGGAGGGGTAACCGGGGAGCTGTTTTTT.

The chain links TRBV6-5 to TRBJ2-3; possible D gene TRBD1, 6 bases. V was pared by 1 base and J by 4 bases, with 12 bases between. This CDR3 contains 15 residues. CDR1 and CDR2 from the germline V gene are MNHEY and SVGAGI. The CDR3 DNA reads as TGTGCCAGCAGTTACTGGAGACAGGCTCCAGATACGCAGTATTTT. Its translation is CASSYWRQAPDTQYF.

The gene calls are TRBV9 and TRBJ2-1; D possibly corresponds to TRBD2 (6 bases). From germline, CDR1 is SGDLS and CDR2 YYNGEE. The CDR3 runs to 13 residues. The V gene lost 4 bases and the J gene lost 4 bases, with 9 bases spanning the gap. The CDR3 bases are TGTGCCAGCAGCCGGGCGGGATACAATGAGCAGTTCTTC. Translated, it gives CASSRAGYNEQFF.

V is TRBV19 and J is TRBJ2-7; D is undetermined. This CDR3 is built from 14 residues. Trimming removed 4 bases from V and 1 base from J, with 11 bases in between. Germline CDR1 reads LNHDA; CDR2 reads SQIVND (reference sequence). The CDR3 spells CASSSGRKSYEQYF. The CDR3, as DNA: TGTGCCAGTAGTAGCGGTCGAAAGTCCTACGAGCAGTACTTC.

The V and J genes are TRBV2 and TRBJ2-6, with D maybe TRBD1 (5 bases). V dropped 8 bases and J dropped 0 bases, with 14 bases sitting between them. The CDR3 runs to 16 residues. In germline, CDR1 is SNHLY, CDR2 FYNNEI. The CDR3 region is CASLLRGSSGANVLTF. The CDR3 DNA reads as TGTGCCAGCCTTCTTAGGGGAAGCTCTGGGGCCAACGTCCTGACTTTC.

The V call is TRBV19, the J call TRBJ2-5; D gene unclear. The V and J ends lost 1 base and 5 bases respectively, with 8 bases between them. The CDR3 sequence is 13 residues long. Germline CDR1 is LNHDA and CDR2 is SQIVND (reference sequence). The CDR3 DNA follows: TGTGCCAGTAGTATAGGCAGTCCGGAGACCCAGTACTTC. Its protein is CASSIGSPETQYF.

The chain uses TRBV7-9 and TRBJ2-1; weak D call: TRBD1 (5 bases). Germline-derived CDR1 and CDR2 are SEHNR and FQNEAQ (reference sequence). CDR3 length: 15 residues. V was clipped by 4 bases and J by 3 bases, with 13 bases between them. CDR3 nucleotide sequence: TGTGCCAGCAGCTCCGAAGACAGCCTCTACAATGAGCAGTTCTTC. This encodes CASSSEDSLYNEQFF.

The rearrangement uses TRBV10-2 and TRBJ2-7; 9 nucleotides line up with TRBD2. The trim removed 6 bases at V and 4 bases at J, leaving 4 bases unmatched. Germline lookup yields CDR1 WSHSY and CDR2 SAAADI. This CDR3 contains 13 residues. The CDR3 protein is CASSPGLAYEQYF. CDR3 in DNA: TGCGCCAGCAGCCCGGGACTAGCTTACGAGCAGTACTTC.

The CDR3 loop is CASTPVASGTRGETQYF. As DNA, the CDR3 is TGTGCCAGCACCCCAGTGGCTAGCGGGACACGCGGAGAGACCCAGTACTTC. The chain couples TRBV2 to TRBJ2-5, with 9 bases lining up with TRBD2. The V segment lost 7 bases and the J segment 4 bases; nucleotides outside the gene matches: 16. The CDR3 consists of 17 residues. Germline-derived CDR1 and CDR2 are SNHLY and FYNNEI.

The CDR3 nucleotides read TGTGCCAGCGGGGGGATAGGGATGGATGAGCAGTTCTTC. This translates into CASGGIGMDEQFF. The chain joins TRBV2 to TRBJ2-1; the D gene is possibly TRBD2 (6 bases). Germline V gene lookup returns CDR1 SNHLY and CDR2 FYNNEI. The CDR3 runs 13 residues. Deletions cut 8 bases from V and 8 bases from J, with 16 bases between.

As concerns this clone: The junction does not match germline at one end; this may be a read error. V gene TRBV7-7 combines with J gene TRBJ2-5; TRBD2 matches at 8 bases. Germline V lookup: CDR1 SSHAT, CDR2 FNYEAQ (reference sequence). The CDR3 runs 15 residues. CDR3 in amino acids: CASSLNSGEWETQYF. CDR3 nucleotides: TGTGCTAGCAGCTTAAATAGCGGGGAGTGGGAGACCCAGTACTTC.

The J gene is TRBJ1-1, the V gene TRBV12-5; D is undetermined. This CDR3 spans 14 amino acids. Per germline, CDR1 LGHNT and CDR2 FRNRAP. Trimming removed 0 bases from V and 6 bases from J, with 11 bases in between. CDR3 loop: CASGLVAGPSEAFF. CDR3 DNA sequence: TGTGCTAGTGGTTTGGTGGCTGGGCCGTCTGAAGCTTTCTTT.

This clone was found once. CDR3 DNA sequence: TGTGCCAGCAGCCAAGAGGCAGGGAAAGCTTTCTTT. Its protein product is CASSQEAGKAFF. This chain connects TRBV14 to TRBJ1-1, with a possible D match to TRBD1 (5 bases). Trimming took off 0 bases at V and 9 bases at J, with 8 bases between the two ends. The CDR3 loop spans 12 amino acids. CDR1 is SGHDN and CDR2 is FVKESK in the germline V gene.

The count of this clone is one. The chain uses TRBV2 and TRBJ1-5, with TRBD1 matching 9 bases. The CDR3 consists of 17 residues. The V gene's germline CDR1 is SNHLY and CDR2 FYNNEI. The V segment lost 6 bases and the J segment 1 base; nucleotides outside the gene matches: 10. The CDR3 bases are TGTGCCAGCAGCGCGGGACAGGGAATGTTGAGCAATCAGCCCCAGCATTTT. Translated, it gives CASSAGQGMLSNQPQHF.

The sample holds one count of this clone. CDR3 DNA: TGTGCCAGCAGCTTAGAATTTAGCGGAAACACCGGGGAGCTGTTTTTT. Its translation is CASSLEFSGNTGELFF. The chain uses TRBV7-6 and TRBJ2-2, with a possible D match to TRBD2 (6 bases). The CDR3 runs 16 residues. CDR1 and CDR2 (germline): SGHVS, FNYEAQ. Between the trimmed V and J ends, which lost 1 base and 2 bases, there was a span of 11 bases.

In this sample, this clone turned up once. The CDR3 coding sequence is TGTGCCAGCAGTTACTCCGTCTCTGGAAACACCATATATTTT. It translates to CASSYSVSGNTIYF. The chain has TRBV6-5 and TRBJ1-3; no definite D call. Germline V gives CDR1 MNHEY, CDR2 SVGAGI. This CDR3 has 14 amino acids. Trimming shortened V by 0 bases and J by 0 bases, and 3 bases separated the two germline ends.

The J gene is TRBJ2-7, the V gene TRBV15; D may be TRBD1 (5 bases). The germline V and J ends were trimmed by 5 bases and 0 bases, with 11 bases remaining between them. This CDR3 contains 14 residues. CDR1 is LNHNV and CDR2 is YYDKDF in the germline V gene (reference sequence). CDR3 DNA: TGTGCCACCAGCCCCCAGGGTGACTCCTACGAGCAGTACTTC. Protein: CATSPQGDSYEQYF.

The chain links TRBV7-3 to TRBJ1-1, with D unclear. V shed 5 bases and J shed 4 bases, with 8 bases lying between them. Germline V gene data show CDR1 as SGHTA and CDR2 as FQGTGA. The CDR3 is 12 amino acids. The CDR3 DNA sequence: TGTGCCAGCAGCCCGCGGGTCACTGAAGCTTTCTTT. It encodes CASSPRVTEAFF.